This section outlines one T cell receptor beta chain sequence together with its context. TCRdb re-analysed the RACE reads in MiXCR, keeping a single row per CDR3 protein. The sample includes fewer than 100,000 distinct CDR3 sequences, 11% seen only once; the top ten take approximately 1.1%. Documented time point: patch test 3, about 24 weeks after DPC sensitization. The treatment here: therapeutic diphenylcyclopropenone sensitization with weekly scalp DPC. The data were taken from a study of human T cells and chemical hapten exposure. Germline V CDR1 and CDR2: MDHEN, SYDVKM. This CDR3 comprises 15 residues. V was pared by 5 bases and J by 1 base, with 14 bases between.

The sample consisted of whole blood, taken in connection with sensitization to the hapten diphenylcyclopropenone (DPC). This TCR derives from a woman in her twenties or thirties with alopecia areata. Some clones in this sample may be carry-over from other donors' samples. This rearrangement joins TRBV28 to TRBJ1-1; D perhaps matches TRBD1 (5 bases). The CDR3 loop is CASSAQPDRNTEAFF. The CDR3 DNA reads TGTGCCAGCAGTGCCCAACCCGACAGGAACACTGAAGCTTTCTTT.